The next 25 T cell receptor beta chains were all read from a single sample in a study of blood T cell repertoires in COVID-19. Repertoires were generated with immunoSEQ multiplex PCR, while TCRdb's copy carries only in-frame clones and drops some. The sample shows about 160,000 clones, under 90% of them seen only once. Sample: PBMCs or T cells enriched from blood (not recorded which). These receptors all come from a woman aged 45-60 years who had recovered from COVID-19.

This chain joins TRBV9 and TRBJ2-4; 7 nucleotides line up with TRBD2. V dropped 0 bases and J dropped 0; count of bases not matched to a gene: 3. CDR3 length: 16 amino acids. Germline-derived CDR1 and CDR2 are SGDLS and YYNGEE. CDR3 DNA sequence: TGTGCCAGCAGCGTAGCCAGGGAGGGAGCCAAAAACATTCAGTACTTC. Protein sequence: CASSVAREGAKNIQYF.

The chain combines TRBV7-9 with TRBJ1-2, with D possibly being TRBD1 (5 bases). The CDR3 covers 14 residues. The germline V and J ends were trimmed by 4 bases and 1 base, with 10 bases remaining between them. Germline values: CDR1 SEHNR, CDR2 FQNEAQ (reference sequence). CDR3 DNA sequence: TGTGCCAGCAGCTCCGACAGCAATAACTATGGCTACACCTTC. This sequence encodes CASSSDSNNYGYTF.

This sequence joins TRBV5-4 and TRBJ2-7, with TRBD2 as a possible D gene (6 bases). CDR1 is SGHNT and CDR2 is YYREEE in the germline V gene (reference sequence). Trimming pared 1 base from V and 0 bases from J, leaving 14 bases between. CDR3 length equals 16 residues. The CDR3, as DNA: TGTGCCAGCAGCTTGCGCGGCGGGACCTCCTCCTACGAGCAGTACTTC. Protein product: CASSLRGGTSSYEQYF.

The chain links TRBV9 to TRBJ1-4, with 7 bases matching TRBD1. V trimming: 3 bases; J trimming: 7 bases; junction bases outside the gene matches: 9. This CDR3 has 15 residues. Germline CDR1 and CDR2: SGDLS and YYNGEE. CDR3 loop: CASSAPTGQPEKLFF. The CDR3 DNA follows: TGTGCCAGCAGCGCACCGACGGGACAGCCTGAAAAACTGTTTTTT.

This clone appeared a single time. The CDR3 DNA reads as TGTGCCAGTAGTGGCCACTTACAGGGTCTCGATTCACCCCTCCACTTT. This sequence encodes CASSGHLQGLDSPLHF. The genes are TRBV19 and TRBJ1-6; D might be TRBD1 (6 bases). The ends were cut back, 5 bases at V and 8 bases at J, with 19 bases in the middle. The CDR3 runs 16 residues. Germline V gives CDR1 LNHDA, CDR2 SQIVND (reference sequence).

The chain uses TRBV7-8 and TRBJ1-6; D not resolved. Germline CDR1 SGHVS, CDR2 FQNEAQ. This CDR3 has 14 amino acids. V was trimmed by 1 base and J by 11 bases, leaving 12 bases between them. CDR3 region: CASSLGVPGTPLHF. CDR3 nucleotides: TGTGCCAGCAGCTTAGGGGTCCCGGGGACACCCCTCCACTTT.

The chain is built from TRBV18 and TRBJ2-7; maybe TRBD1 (9 bases). V shed 3 bases and J shed 5 bases, with 20 bases lying between them. The CDR3 runs 16 residues. Germline CDR1 and CDR2: KGHSH and LQKENI. The CDR3 DNA sequence: TGTGCCAGCTCACCGGTTAGCGGGACAGGGAAGGACGAGCAGTACTTC. Its protein is CASSPVSGTGKDEQYF. Full variable domain (outside the CDR3, taken from reference TRBV18 and TRBJ2-7): NAGVMQNPRHLVRRRGQEARLRCSPMKGHSHVYWYRQLPEEGLKFMVYLQKENIIDESGMPKERFSAEFPKEGPSILRIQQVVRGDSAAYFCASSPVSGTGKDEQYFGPGTRLTVT.

V usage is TRBV6-5 and J usage is TRBJ1-5; D is unclear. The CDR3 has 13 residues. Per the germline V gene, CDR1 is MNHEY and CDR2 is SVGAGI. V was trimmed by 4 bases and J by 4 bases, leaving 8 bases between them. This CDR3 reads CASSLLENQPQHF. CDR3 nucleotide sequence: TGTGCCAGCAGTTTGTTGGAGAATCAGCCCCAGCATTTT.

J is TRBJ2-5 and V is TRBV5-4; D unresolved. The V end lost 4 bases, the J end lost 5 bases, and 12 bases lay between the germline ends. Germline V gives CDR1 SGHNT, CDR2 YYREEE (reference sequence). The CDR3 length is 13 residues. The CDR3 DNA is TGTGCCAGCAGCGCCGGGTCAAGGGAGACCCAGTACTTC. Protein sequence: CASSAGSRETQYF.

The gene calls are TRBV28 and TRBJ1-1, with a possible D match to TRBD1 (6 bases). The CDR3 sequence is 13 residues long. The V and J ends lost 6 bases and 0 bases respectively, with 8 bases between them. Per the germline V gene, CDR1 is MDHEN and CDR2 is SYDVKM. This CDR3 is CASRRQVNTEAFF. CDR3 DNA: TGTGCCAGCAGGCGACAGGTGAACACTGAAGCTTTCTTT. The variable domain in full, with the rest retrieved from reference TRBV28 and TRBJ1-1, is DVKVTQSSRYLVKRTGEKVFLECVQDMDHENMFWYRQDPGLGLRLIYFSYDVKMKEKGDIPEGYSVSREKKERFSLILESASTNQTSMYLCASRRQVNTEAFFGQGTRLTVV.

The chain joins TRBV9 to TRBJ2-1; 7 nucleotides line up with TRBD2. Trimming removed 3 bases from V and 0 bases from J; junction bases left unmatched: 3. The CDR3 covers 15 residues. Germline V gene data show CDR1 as SGDLS and CDR2 as YYNGEE. The CDR3 is CASSASGSSYNEQFF. The CDR3 DNA is TGTGCCAGCAGCGCTAGCGGAAGCTCCTACAATGAGCAGTTCTTC.

The rearrangement links TRBV7-2 to TRBJ2-2, with TRBD2 matching 14 bases. Germline V gene lookup returns CDR1 SGHTA and CDR2 FQGNSA. This CDR3 region has 17 residues. V was clipped by 5 bases and J by 2 bases; unmatched bases: 4. The CDR3 here is CASSKGLAGVNTGELFF. The CDR3 DNA reads TGTGCCAGCAGCAAGGGACTAGCGGGGGTTAACACCGGGGAGCTGTTTTTT.

The chain uses TRBV7-2 and TRBJ1-2; possibly TRBD1 for D (6 bases). Germline V gene data show CDR1 as SGHTA and CDR2 as FQGNSA. CDR3 length equals 15 residues. Between the trimmed V and J ends, which lost 2 bases and 6 bases, there was a span of 16 bases. The CDR3 sequence is CASSLFRRGQDGYTF. The CDR3 coding sequence is TGTGCCAGCAGCTTATTTCGCAGGGGCCAAGATGGCTACACCTTC. The full variable domain, with the rest looked up from reference TRBV7-2 and TRBJ1-2, is GAGVSQSPSNKVTEKGKDVELRCDPISGHTALYWYRQSLGQGLEFLIYFQGNSAPDKSGLPSDRFSAERTGGSVSTLTIQRTQQEDSAVYLCASSLFRRGQDGYTFGSGTRLTVV.

V and J are TRBV7-2 and TRBJ2-7; tentative D call: TRBD1 (5 bases). The length of the CDR3 is 12 residues. Trimming pared 3 bases from V and 3 bases from J, leaving 6 bases between. Germline loops: CDR1 SGHTA, CDR2 FQGNSA. For the CDR3, the DNA is TGTGCCAGCAGCTTTGACAGCTACGAGCAGTACTTC. Its translation: CASSFDSYEQYF.

The V gene is TRBV7-9, the J gene TRBJ2-2; D call uncertain. The germline V gene encodes CDR1 SEHNR and CDR2 FQNEAQ (reference sequence). V was trimmed by 5 bases and J by 3 bases, leaving 10 bases between them. The CDR3 is 14 residues long. CDR3 in DNA: TGTGCCAGCAGCCTCGACATGTACACCGGGGAGCTGTTTTTT. Protein sequence: CASSLDMYTGELFF.

A few counts support this clone. V usage is TRBV19 and J usage is TRBJ1-4, with TRBD1 matching 7 bases. Germline loops: CDR1 LNHDA, CDR2 SQIVND (reference sequence). The V and J ends lost 4 bases and 0 bases, in that order; junction bases with no gene match: 5. The CDR3 extends over 16 amino acids. The CDR3 loop is CASSRTGDATNEKLFF. In DNA form, the CDR3 reads TGTGCCAGTAGTAGGACAGGCGATGCAACTAATGAAAAACTGTTTTTT.

The V and J genes are TRBV5-1 and TRBJ2-1, with a tentative D call TRBD2 (6 bases). Trimming removed 0 bases from V and 7 bases from J, with 14 bases in between. Germline V gene data show CDR1 as SGHRS and CDR2 as YFSETQ. The CDR3 totals 15 residues. DNA of the CDR3: TGCGCCAGCAGCTTGGGAGGAGGGGCCGGGAATGAGCAGTTCTTC. Encoded protein: CASSLGGGAGNEQFF.

CDR3 region: CASSRGGTAIYEQYF. The CDR3 nucleotides are TGCGCCAGCAGCCGAGGGGGGACAGCCATTTACGAGCAGTACTTC. The V gene is TRBV5-1, the J gene TRBJ2-7; D perhaps matches TRBD1 (7 bases). Germline CDR1 SGHRS, CDR2 YFSETQ. This CDR3 is built from 15 residues. The V gene lost 4 bases and the J gene lost 4 bases, with 18 bases spanning the gap.

J is TRBJ1-2 and V is TRBV24-1; 8 nucleotides align to TRBD1. The CDR3 is 12 amino acids. Germline assignment: CDR1 KGHDR and CDR2 SFDVKD. With V trimmed by 7 bases and J by 6 bases, 3 bases remained unmatched. CDR3 DNA sequence: TGTGCCACCAGCTCGACAGGGGATGGCTACACCTTC. Translated, it gives CATSSTGDGYTF.

A word on this clone: The junction differs from germline at one of its ends, possibly a read error. This chain joins TRBV7-7 and TRBJ2-5; TRBD2 aligns across 7 bases. Germline lookup yields CDR1 SSHAT and CDR2 FNYEAQ (reference sequence). This CDR3 region has 15 residues. CDR3 DNA: TGTGCTAGCAGCTTAGACGGGGGAGGGTGGGAGACCCAGTACTTC. Its translation: CASSLDGGGWETQYF.

For the CDR3, the DNA is TGTGCCAGCAGTGAACAGGGTGGAGGAAACACCATATATTTT. Its translation is CASSEQGGGNTIYF. J is TRBJ1-3 and V is TRBV25-1; weak D call: TRBD1 (5 bases). There are 14 residues in the CDR3. Germline CDR1 reads MGHDK; CDR2 reads SYGVNS. V was clipped by 2 bases and J by 4 bases, with 9 bases between them.

J is TRBJ1-4 and V is TRBV2; tentative D call: TRBD1 (6 bases). CDR1 is SNHLY and CDR2 is FYNNEI in the germline V gene. V was cut by 3 bases and J by 10 bases, with 18 bases left in between. The CDR3 is 15 residues long. This CDR3 reads CASSERGHLFGKLFF. Here the CDR3 DNA reads TGTGCCAGCAGTGAGAGGGGACATTTGTTCGGAAAACTGTTTTTT.

V is TRBV7-9 and J is TRBJ1-1; the D is unclear. The V and J ends lost 7 bases and 1 base respectively, with 10 bases between them. This CDR3 has 13 amino acids. Germline V gene data show CDR1 as SEHNR and CDR2 as FQNEAQ (reference sequence). The CDR3 nucleotides are TGTGCCAGCATAGAGCGTACGAACACTGAAGCTTTCTTT. It codes for CASIERTNTEAFF.

This chain uses TRBV19 with TRBJ2-1, with TRBD2 identical over 12 bases. In germline, CDR1 is LNHDA, CDR2 SQIVND (reference sequence). CDR3 length equals 17 residues. Losses at the gene ends were 4 bases for V and 8 bases for J; bases not matched to a gene: 12. This chain's CDR3 is CASSTQFGLAGSDEQFF. The CDR3 nucleotides are TGTGCCAGTAGTACCCAATTCGGACTAGCGGGATCAGATGAGCAGTTCTTC.

The chain joins TRBV9 to TRBJ1-2, with 8 bases fitting TRBD1. CDR3 length equals 14 residues. Germline-derived CDR1 and CDR2 are SGDLS and YYNGEE. The V and J ends lost 4 bases and 2 bases, in that order; junction bases with no gene match: 4. This CDR3 reads CASSRTGFNYGYTF. For the CDR3, the DNA is TGTGCCAGCAGCCGGACAGGGTTCAACTATGGCTACACCTTC.